This T cell receptor beta chain was sequenced in a study of blood T cells in healthy people across ages. This clonotype was counted many times. It was with a sample-barcoded 5' primer and a J-beta primer mix that a second PCR of roughly 6 to 12 cycles was run. Researchers report that a template-switch adaptor with 12 random nucleotides tagged each cDNA molecule. A single record per CDR3 protein comes from TCRdb applying MiXCR to the 5' RACE reads. The table lists 780,000 or so distinct CDR3 sequences, about 25% of them singletons. The germline gives CDR1 ENHRY, CDR2 SYGVKD. The CDR3 runs 12 residues. Trimming stripped 4 bases from V and 2 bases from J, with 6 bases between. This sample also belongs to another study, concerning T cells of mothers and their children. That publication notes: Healthy Caucasian mothers, a few in number, and their six children were the donors.

The sample was blood. The clonotype was recovered from a boy under 18 in good health. The chain carries TRBV10-3 and TRBJ2-7; D call uncertain. The CDR3 loop is CAISGYTYEQYF. As DNA, the CDR3 is TGTGCCATCAGTGGATATACCTACGAGCAGTACTTC.